This T cell receptor (beta chain) was captured by sequencing in a study of shared clonotypes between healthy human individuals. All the donors were Caucasian adults who lived in Nashville, Tennessee. Every immunoSEQ plate was one replicate of a subset's evenly spread DNA. The data were produced by immunoSEQ multiplex PCR, yet TCRdb's version contains in-frame clones alone and is incomplete. Of about 980,000 clones listed, over 75% are singletons. This clone was detected only a few times. Its antigen remains unknown. Study findings and constraints: Unshared clonotypes carried lower generation probabilities than those common to all four donors. Sorted-subset sequencing was shown by rarefaction to be incomplete despite large depth.

CDR3 length: 14 amino acids. The ends were cut back, 2 bases at V and 0 bases at J, with 5 bases in the middle. Germline V CDR1 and CDR2: ENHRY, SYGVKD. This sequence was found in a man younger than 35 in good health. Material: memory CD4+ T cells sorted from blood. This sample's subset: CD45RA-negative fraction. This chain joins TRBV10-3 and TRBJ1-3; D remains ambiguous. CDR3 DNA sequence: TGTGCCATCAGTGAGGGAGCCTCTGGAAACACCATATATTTT. This encodes CAISEGASGNTIYF.